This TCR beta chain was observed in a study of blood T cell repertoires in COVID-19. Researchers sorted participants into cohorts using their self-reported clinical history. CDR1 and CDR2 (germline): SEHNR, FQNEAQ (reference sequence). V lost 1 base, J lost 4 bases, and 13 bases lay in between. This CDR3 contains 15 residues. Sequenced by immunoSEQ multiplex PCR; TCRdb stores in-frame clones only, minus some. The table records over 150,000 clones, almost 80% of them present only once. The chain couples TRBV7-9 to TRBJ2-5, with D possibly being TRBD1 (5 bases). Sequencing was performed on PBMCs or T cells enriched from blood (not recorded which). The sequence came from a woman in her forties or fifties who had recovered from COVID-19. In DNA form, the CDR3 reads TGTGCCAGCAGCTTAGTGGCAGGGCTTGGAGAGACCCAGTACTTC. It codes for CASSLVAGLGETQYF.